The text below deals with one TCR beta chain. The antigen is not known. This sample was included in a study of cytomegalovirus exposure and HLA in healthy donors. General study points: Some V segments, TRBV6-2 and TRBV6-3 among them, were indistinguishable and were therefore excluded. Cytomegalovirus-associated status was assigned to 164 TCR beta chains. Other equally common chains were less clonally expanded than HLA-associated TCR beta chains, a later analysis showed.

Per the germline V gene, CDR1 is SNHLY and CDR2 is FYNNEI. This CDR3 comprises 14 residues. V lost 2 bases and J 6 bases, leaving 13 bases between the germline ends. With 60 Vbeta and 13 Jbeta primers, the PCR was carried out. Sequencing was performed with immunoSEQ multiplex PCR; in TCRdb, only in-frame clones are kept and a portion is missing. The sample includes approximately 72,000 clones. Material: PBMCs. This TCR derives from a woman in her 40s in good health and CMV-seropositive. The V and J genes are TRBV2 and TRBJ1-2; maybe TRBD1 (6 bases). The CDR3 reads CASSEWGLEDGYTF. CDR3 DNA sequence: TGTGCCAGCAGTGAATGGGGGCTAGAGGATGGCTACACCTTC.